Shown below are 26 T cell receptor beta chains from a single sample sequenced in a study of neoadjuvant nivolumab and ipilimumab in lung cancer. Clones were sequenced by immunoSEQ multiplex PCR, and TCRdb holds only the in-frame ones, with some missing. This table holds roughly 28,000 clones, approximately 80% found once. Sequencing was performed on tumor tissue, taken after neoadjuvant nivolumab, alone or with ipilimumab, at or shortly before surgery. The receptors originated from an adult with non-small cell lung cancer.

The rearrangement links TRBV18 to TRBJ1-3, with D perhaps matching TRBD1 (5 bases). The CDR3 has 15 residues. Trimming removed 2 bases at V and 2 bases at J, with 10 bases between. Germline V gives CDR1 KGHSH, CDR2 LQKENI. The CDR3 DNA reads TGTGCCAGCTCACCATTAGGGACGGCTGGAAACACCATATATTTT. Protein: CASSPLGTAGNTIYF.

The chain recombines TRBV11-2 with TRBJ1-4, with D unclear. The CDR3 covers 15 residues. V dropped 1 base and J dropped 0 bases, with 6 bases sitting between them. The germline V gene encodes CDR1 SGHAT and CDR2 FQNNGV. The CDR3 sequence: CASSLGPSTNEKLFF. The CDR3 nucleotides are TGTGCCAGCAGCTTAGGGCCATCAACTAATGAAAAACTGTTTTTT. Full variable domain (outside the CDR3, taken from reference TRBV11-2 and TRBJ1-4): EAGVAQSPRYKIIEKRQSVAFWCNPISGHATLYWYQQILGQGPKLLIQFQNNGVVDDSQLPKDRFSAERLKGVDSTLKIQPAKLEDSAVYLCASSLGPSTNEKLFFGSGTQLSVL.

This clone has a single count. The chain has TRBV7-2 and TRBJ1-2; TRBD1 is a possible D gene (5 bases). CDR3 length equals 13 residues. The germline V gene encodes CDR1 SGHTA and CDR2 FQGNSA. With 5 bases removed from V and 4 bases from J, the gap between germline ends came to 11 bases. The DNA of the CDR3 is TGTGCCAGCAGCCCCGGGGCGGTCTATGGCTACACCTTC. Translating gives CASSPGAVYGYTF.

The CDR3 spells CASSLAEGRRGTDTQYF. The CDR3 DNA reads as TGCGCCAGCAGCTTGGCCGAGGGGCGCAGGGGCACAGATACGCAGTATTTT. The chain uses TRBV5-1 and TRBJ2-3; either TRBD1 or TRBD2 may fit D (5 bases each). The CDR3 covers 17 residues. The germline V gene has CDR1 SGHRS and CDR2 YFSETQ. Trimming removed 0 bases at V and 1 base at J, with 15 bases between.

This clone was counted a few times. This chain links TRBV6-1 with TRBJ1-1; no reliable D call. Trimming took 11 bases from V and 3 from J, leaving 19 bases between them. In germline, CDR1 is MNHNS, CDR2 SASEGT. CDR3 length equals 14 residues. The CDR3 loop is CASGTRVADTEAFF. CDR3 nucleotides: TGTGCCTCCGGTACACGCGTTGCGGACACTGAAGCTTTCTTT.

The CDR3 DNA sequence: TGCGCCAGCAGCTTGGACTTCGGGGGGGCCGCAGATACGCAGTATTTT. Protein sequence: CASSLDFGGAADTQYF. The chain combines TRBV5-1 with TRBJ2-3; 8 bases match TRBD2. Germline loops: CDR1 SGHRS, CDR2 YFSETQ. The CDR3 contains 16 residues. V lost 0 bases, J lost 4 bases, and 7 bases stayed unmatched.

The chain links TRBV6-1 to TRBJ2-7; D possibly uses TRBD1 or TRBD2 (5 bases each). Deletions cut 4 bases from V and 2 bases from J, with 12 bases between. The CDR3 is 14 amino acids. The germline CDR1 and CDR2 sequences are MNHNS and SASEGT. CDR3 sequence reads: CASSAYRDAYEQYF. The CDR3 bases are TGTGCCAGCAGTGCTTACCGGGACGCCTACGAGCAGTACTTC.

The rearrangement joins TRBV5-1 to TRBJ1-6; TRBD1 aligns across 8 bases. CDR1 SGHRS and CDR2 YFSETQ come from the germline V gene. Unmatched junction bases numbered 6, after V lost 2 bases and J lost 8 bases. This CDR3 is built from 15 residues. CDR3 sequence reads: CASSFWTGNDSPLHF. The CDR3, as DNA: TGCGCCAGCAGCTTTTGGACAGGGAACGATTCACCCCTCCACTTT.

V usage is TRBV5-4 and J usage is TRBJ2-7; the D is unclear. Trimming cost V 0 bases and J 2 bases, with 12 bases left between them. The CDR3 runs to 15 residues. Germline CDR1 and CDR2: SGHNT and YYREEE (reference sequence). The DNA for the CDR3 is TGTGCCAGCAGCTTGGGGCAAAGCCCCACCTACGAGCAGTACTTC. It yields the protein CASSLGQSPTYEQYF.

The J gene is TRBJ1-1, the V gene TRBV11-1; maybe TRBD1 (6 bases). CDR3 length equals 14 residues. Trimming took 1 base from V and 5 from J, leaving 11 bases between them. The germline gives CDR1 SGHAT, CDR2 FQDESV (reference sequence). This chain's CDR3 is CASSLGRGETEAFF. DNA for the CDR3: TGTGCCAGCAGCTTAGGCAGGGGAGAGACTGAAGCTTTCTTT. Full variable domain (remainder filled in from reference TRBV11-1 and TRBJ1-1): EAEVAQSPRYKITEKSQAVAFWCDPISGHATLYWYRQILGQGPELLVQFQDESVVDDSQLPKDRFSAERLKGVDSTLKIQPAELGDSAMYLCASSLGRGETEAFFGQGTRLTVV.

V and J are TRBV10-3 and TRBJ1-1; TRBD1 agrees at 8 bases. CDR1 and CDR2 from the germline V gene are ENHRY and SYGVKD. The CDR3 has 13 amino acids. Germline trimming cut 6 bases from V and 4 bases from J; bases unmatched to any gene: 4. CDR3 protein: CAIRGQGSTEAFF. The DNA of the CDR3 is TGTGCCATCAGAGGACAGGGATCCACTGAAGCTTTCTTT.

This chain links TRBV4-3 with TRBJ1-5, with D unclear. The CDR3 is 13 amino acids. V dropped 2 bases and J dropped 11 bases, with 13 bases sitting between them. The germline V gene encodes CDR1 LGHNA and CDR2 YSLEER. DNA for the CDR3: TGCGCCAGCAGCCAATCCCTGGAGTCGGCCCAGCATTTT. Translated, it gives CASSQSLESAQHF.

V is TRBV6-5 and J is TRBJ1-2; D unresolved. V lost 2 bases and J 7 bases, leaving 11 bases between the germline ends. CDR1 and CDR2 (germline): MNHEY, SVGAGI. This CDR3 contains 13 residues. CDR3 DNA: TGTGCCAGCAGTTACAGATTGGTTCCTGGCTACACCTTC. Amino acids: CASSYRLVPGYTF.

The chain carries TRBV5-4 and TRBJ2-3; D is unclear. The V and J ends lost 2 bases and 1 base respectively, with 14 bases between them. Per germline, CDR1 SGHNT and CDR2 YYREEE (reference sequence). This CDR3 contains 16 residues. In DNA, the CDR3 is TGTGCCAGCAGCTTAAAGCAGTGGGCGGGCACAGATACGCAGTATTTT. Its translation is CASSLKQWAGTDTQYF.

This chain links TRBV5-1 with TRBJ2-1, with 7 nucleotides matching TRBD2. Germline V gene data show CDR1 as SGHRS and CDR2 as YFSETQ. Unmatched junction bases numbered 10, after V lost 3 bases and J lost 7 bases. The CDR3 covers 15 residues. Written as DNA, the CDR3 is TGCGCCAGCAGCTCGAGCGGGGCCCTAATAAATGAGCAGTTCTTC. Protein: CASSSSGALINEQFF.

The CDR3 DNA sequence: TGTGCCAGCAGCCCCCGGACAGGGCCTCTCGAGAACACTGAAGCTTTCTTT. Protein: CASSPRTGPLENTEAFF. The rearrangement uses TRBV11-2 and TRBJ1-1; 8 positions match TRBD1. The CDR3 consists of 17 residues. The germline V gene encodes CDR1 SGHAT and CDR2 FQNNGV. The ends lost 5 bases at V and 1 base at J; junction bases unmatched: 12.

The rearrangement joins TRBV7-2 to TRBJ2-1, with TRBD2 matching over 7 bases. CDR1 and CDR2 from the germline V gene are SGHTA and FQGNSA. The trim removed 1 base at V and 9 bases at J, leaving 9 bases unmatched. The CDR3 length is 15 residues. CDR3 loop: CASSLEVRTRSEQFF. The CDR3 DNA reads TGTGCCAGCAGCTTAGAGGTGCGGACTAGGAGTGAGCAGTTCTTC.

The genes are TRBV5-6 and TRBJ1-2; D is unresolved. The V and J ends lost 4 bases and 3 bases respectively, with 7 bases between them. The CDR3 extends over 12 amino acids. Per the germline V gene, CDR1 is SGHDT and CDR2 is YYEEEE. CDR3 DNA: TGTGCCAGCAGCCCGGGAGACTATGGCTACACCTTC. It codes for CASSPGDYGYTF. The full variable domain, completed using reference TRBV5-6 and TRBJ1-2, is DAGVTQSPTHLIKTRGQQVTLRCSPKSGHDTVSWYQQALGQGPQFIFQYYEEEERQRGNFPDRFSGHQFPNYSSELNVNALLLGDSALYLCASSPGDYGYTFGSGTRLTVV.

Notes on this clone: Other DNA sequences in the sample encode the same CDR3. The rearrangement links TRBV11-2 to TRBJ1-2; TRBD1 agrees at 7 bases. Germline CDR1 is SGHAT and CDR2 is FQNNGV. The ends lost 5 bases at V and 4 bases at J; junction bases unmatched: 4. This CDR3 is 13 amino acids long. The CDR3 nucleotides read TGTGCCAGCAGCACCACAGGGGCCTATGGCTACACCTTC. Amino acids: CASSTTGAYGYTF.

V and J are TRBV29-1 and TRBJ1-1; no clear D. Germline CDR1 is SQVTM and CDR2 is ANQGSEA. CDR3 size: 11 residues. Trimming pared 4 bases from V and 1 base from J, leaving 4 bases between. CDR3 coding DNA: TGCAGCGTTGGAGAGAACACTGAAGCTTTCTTT. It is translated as CSVGENTEAFF.

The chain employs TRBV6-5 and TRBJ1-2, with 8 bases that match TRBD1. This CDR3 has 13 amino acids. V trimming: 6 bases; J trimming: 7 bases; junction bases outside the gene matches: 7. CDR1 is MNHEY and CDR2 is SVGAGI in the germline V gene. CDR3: CASRRQGSSGYTF. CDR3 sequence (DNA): TGTGCCAGCAGACGACAGGGGAGTTCTGGCTACACCTTC.

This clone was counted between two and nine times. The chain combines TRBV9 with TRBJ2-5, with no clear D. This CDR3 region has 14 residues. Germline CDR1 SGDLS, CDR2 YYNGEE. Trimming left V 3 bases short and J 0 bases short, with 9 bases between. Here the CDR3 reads CASSGGPDQETQYF. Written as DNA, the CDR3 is TGTGCCAGCAGCGGGGGTCCGGACCAAGAGACCCAGTACTTC.

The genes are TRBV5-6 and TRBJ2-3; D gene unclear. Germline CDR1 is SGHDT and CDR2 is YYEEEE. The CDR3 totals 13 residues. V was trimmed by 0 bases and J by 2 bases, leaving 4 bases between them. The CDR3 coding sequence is TGTGCCAGCAGCTTGGGCTCCACAGATACGCAGTATTTT. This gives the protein CASSLGSTDTQYF. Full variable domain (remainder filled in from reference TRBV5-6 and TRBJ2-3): DAGVTQSPTHLIKTRGQQVTLRCSPKSGHDTVSWYQQALGQGPQFIFQYYEEEERQRGNFPDRFSGHQFPNYSSELNVNALLLGDSALYLCASSLGSTDTQYFGPGTRLTVL.

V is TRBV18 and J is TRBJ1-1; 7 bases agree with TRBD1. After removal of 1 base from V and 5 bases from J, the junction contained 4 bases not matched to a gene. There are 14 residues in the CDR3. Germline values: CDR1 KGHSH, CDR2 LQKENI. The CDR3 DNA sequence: TGTGCCAGCTCACCACAGGGGGCGAGAACTGAAGCTTTCTTT. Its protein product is CASSPQGARTEAFF.

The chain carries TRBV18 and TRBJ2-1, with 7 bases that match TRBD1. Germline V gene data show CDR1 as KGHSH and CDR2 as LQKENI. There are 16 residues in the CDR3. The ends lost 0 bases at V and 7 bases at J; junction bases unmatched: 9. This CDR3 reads CASSPPGQGVRNEQFF. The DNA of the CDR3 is TGTGCCAGCTCACCACCGGGCCAGGGGGTGAGGAATGAGCAGTTCTTC.

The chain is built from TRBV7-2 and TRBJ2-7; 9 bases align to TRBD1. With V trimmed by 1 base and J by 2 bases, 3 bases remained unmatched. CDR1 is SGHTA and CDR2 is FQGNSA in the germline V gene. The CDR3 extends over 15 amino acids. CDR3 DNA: TGTGCCAGCAGCTTAGGGGACAGGGCTACCTACGAGCAGTACTTC. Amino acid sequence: CASSLGDRATYEQYF.